What follows is one T cell receptor beta chain and its context. The antigen is undetermined. These oral cavity squamous cell carcinomas were HPV-negative and locally advanced. Analysis of PBMCs was direct, with no culture step. These data originate in a study of neoadjuvant anti-PD-1 for oral cavity cancer. Study-wide findings and caveats: Each response group had just a few patients in TCR analyses.

Most PBMC samples had 480 ng input DNA in six replicates. TCRdb's copy holds only in-frame clones and misses some; the assay was immunoSEQ multiplex PCR. This sample yields 60,000 to 75,000 clones, of which around 83% are seen a single time; approximately 3% belongs to the top ten. Germline values: CDR1 SNHLY, CDR2 FYNNEI. This CDR3 comprises 13 residues. V lost 10 bases and J lost 3, with 13 bases in between. Sequenced here: PBMCs, sampled before nivolumab (anti-PD-1) treatment. The sequence was obtained from a person between 40 and 85 years old with oral cavity squamous cell carcinoma. The rearrangement uses TRBV2 and TRBJ1-5, with D hard to call. The CDR3 sequence: CATGKGNNQPQHF. DNA for the CDR3: TGTGCCACGGGGAAGGGTAACAATCAGCCCCAGCATTTT.